This T cell receptor beta chain was identified during a study of vaccination and CD4 T cells after COVID-19. Study-wide context: Four females and six males made up the convalescents, two of whom were Hispanic. The stimulus for the cells was overlapping spike peptides derived from SARS-CoV-2, HCoV-NL63, HCoV-OC43 and HCoV-229E.

Concerning this clonotype itself: No antigen is known for it.

The Oncomine TCR Beta short-read assay was what sequenced the DNA obtained from cultured CD4+ T cells. TCRdb reprocessed the PCR reads via MiXCR and lists one record per CDR3 protein. The profile shows 13,000 or so distinct CDR3 sequences, around 56% of them singletons. Documented treatment: roughly 11-day PBMC culture with coronavirus spike peptide pools or control peptides (ViraFEST assay). Using peptide pools, antigen-specific T cells were expanded in ViraFEST before TCRs were sequenced. Germline lookup yields CDR1 SGHTA and CDR2 FQGTGA. Trimming cost V 1 base and J 5 bases, with 6 bases left between them. CDR3 length: 13 amino acids.

V gene TRBV7-3 combines with J gene TRBJ1-5; no definite D call. The receptor comes from a human donor with COVID-19. Sequenced here: cultured CD4+ T cells from blood, sampled after SARS-CoV-2 vaccination. The CDR3 DNA reads TGTGCCAGCAGCTTAAGTTTGGATCAGCCCCAGCATTTT. Translating gives CASSLSLDQPQHF.